This TCR beta chain was recorded in a study of OX40 agonist ivuxolimab in advanced cancers. General study points: Those patients achieving a partial response at 0.1-3.0 mg/kg showed among the lowest clonal expansion.

As concerns this clone: Its antigen is undetermined.

This CDR3 has 14 amino acids. Germline CDR1 and CDR2: SGHDT and YYEEEE. The V gene lost 4 bases and the J gene lost 3 bases, with 13 bases spanning the gap. Sequencing used immunoSEQ multiplex PCR; TCRdb keeps in-frame clones, though not all of them. Of 9,000 to 13,000 clones in the sample, more than 70% are singletons; the top ten hold approximately 15%. J is TRBJ1-1 and V is TRBV5-6; possible D gene TRBD1, 5 bases. The TCR sequence derives from an adult with an advanced solid tumor such as melanoma, head and neck, liver or kidney cancer. Material: CD4+ or CD8+ T cells sorted from blood, obtained in a trial of the OX40 agonist ivuxolimab. The CDR3 region is CASSQIGAYTEAFF. For the CDR3, the DNA is TGTGCCAGCAGCCAAATAGGGGCCTACACTGAAGCTTTCTTT.